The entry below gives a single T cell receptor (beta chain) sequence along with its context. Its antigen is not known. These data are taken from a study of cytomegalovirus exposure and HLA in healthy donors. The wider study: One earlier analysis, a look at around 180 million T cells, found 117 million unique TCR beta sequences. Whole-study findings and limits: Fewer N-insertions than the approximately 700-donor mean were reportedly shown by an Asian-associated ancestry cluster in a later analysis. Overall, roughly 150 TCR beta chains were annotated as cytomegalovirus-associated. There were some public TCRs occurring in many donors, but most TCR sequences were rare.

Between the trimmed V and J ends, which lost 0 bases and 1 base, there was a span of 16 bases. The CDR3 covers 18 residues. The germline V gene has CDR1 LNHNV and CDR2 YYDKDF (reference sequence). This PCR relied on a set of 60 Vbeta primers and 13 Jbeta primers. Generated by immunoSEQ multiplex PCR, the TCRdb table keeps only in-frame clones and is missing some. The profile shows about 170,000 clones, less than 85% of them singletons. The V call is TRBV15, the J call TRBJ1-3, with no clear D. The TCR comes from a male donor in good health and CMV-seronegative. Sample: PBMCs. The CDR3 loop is CATSRDRGNAQSGNTIYF. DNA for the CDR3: TGTGCCACCAGCAGAGATCGAGGGAACGCCCAATCTGGAAACACCATATATTTT.